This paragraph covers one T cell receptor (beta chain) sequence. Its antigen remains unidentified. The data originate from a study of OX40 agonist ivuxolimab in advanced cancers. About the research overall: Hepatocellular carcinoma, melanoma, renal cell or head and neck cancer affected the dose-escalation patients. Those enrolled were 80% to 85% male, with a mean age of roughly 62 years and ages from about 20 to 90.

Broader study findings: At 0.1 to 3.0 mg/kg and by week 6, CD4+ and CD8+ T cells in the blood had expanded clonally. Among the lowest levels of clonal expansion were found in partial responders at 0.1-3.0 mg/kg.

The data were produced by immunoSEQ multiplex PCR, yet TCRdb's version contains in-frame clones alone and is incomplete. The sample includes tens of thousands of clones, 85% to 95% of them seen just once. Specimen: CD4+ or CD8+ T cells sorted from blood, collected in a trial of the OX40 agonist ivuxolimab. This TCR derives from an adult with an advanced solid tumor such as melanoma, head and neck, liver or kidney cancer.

The CDR3 nucleotides are TGTGCCAGCACCCCAACCAGCGGGAGTTCAGATACGCAGTATTTT. As protein: CASTPTSGSSDTQYF. The chain joins TRBV7-2 to TRBJ2-3; 8 bases map to TRBD2. This CDR3 is 15 amino acids long. In germline, CDR1 is SGHTA, CDR2 FQGNSA. Trimming removed 7 bases from V and 4 bases from J; junction bases left unmatched: 10.